These 21 T cell receptor beta chains originate from one sample sequenced in a study of blood T cell repertoires in COVID-19. Only in-frame clones appear in the TCRdb table, and some are missing; sequencing was by immunoSEQ multiplex PCR. The sample records approximately 390,000 clones, 80% to 90% being singletons. The sequenced material came from peripheral blood. These TCRs come from an older woman with COVID-19, enrolled during active disease.

The V call is TRBV11-1, the J call TRBJ2-2; tentative D call: TRBD1 (5 bases). Trimming took 4 bases from V and 2 from J, leaving 5 bases between them. The CDR3 extends over 13 amino acids. The germline V gene has CDR1 SGHAT and CDR2 FQDESV (reference sequence). The CDR3 sequence: CASSWTNTGELFF. The CDR3 DNA reads as TGTGCCAGCAGCTGGACAAACACCGGGGAGCTGTTTTTT.

On this clone: The same CDR3 arises from other DNA sequences in this sample as well. The chain carries TRBV10-3 and TRBJ1-1; TRBD1 aligns across 7 bases. J lost 1 base, V lost 0 bases, and 2 bases had no gene match. Germline CDR1 and CDR2: ENHRY and SYGVKD. The CDR3 totals 15 residues. The CDR3 sequence: CAISESNRGNTEAFF. CDR3 in DNA: TGTGCCATCAGTGAGTCGAACAGGGGGAACACTGAAGCTTTCTTT.

J is TRBJ2-3 and V is TRBV7-2; D uncertain. Germline V gene data show CDR1 as SGHTA and CDR2 as FQGNSA. This CDR3 region has 14 residues. Trimming pared 2 bases from V and 3 bases from J, leaving 9 bases between. CDR3 sequence (DNA): TGTGCCAGCAGCTTATTTCAGATAACAGATACGCAGTATTTT. Protein sequence: CASSLFQITDTQYF.

The genes are TRBV5-1 and TRBJ2-2; 8 bases map to TRBD1. CDR3 length equals 15 residues. Losses at the gene ends were 5 bases for V and 4 bases for J; bases not matched to a gene: 7. From germline, CDR1 is SGHRS and CDR2 YFSETQ. The CDR3 nucleotides are TGCGCCAGCAGTGGAGGACAGGGTGGCACCGGGGAGCTGTTTTTT. This sequence encodes CASSGGQGGTGELFF.

This chain links TRBV2 with TRBJ2-2; TRBD1 matches 9 bases. CDR1 is SNHLY and CDR2 is FYNNEI in the germline V gene. The CDR3 length is 16 residues. The trim removed 3 bases at V and 4 bases at J, leaving 6 bases unmatched. The CDR3 DNA is TGTGCCAGCAGTGATTACAGGGGGCTGGGCACCGGGGAGCTGTTTTTT. Encoded protein: CASSDYRGLGTGELFF.

This clone has only one observation. This chain connects TRBV7-2 to TRBJ1-5; 9 bases fit TRBD1. Germline V gene sequence: CDR1 SGHTA, CDR2 FQGNSA. Trimming removed 5 bases from V and 7 bases from J; junction bases left unmatched: 6. The CDR3 contains 14 residues. This chain's CDR3 is CASSITGGGQPQHF. The CDR3 nucleotides are TGTGCCAGCAGCATTACAGGGGGCGGACAGCCCCAGCATTTT.

The chain has TRBV7-9 and TRBJ1-3; 7 bases map to TRBD1. This CDR3 comprises 14 residues. The germline CDR1 and CDR2 sequences are SEHNR and FQNEAQ (reference sequence). With 4 bases clipped from V and 8 bases from J, the junction kept 8 bases outside the gene matches. In DNA form, the CDR3 reads TGTGCCAGCAGCTCAAAGGGACAGTGGGACACCATATATTTT. Amino acid sequence: CASSSKGQWDTIYF.

The chain uses TRBV29-1 and TRBJ2-1; maybe TRBD2 (5 bases). Germline CDR1 and CDR2: SQVTM and ANQGSEA. The V and J ends lost 0 bases and 7 bases respectively, with 13 bases between them. The CDR3 has 14 residues. CDR3 nucleotides: TGCAGCGTTGAAGATAGTTTACCGGGAAATGAGCAGTTCTTC. Its translation is CSVEDSLPGNEQFF.

CDR3 loop: CASSDGQGTLSGSSSPLHF. The CDR3 DNA follows: TGTGCCAGCAGTGACGGACAGGGAACCCTCTCGGGATCATCTTCACCCCTCCACTTT. The chain joins TRBV6-1 to TRBJ1-6; 8 bases are a match to TRBD1. The V gene's germline CDR1 is MNHNS and CDR2 SASEGT. This CDR3 contains 19 residues. With V trimmed by 3 bases and J by 9 bases, 19 bases remained unmatched.

The V and J genes are TRBV18 and TRBJ1-2, with 9 positions matching TRBD1. V lost 6 bases and J lost 10; bases outside the gene matches: 6. Germline CDR1 reads KGHSH; CDR2 reads LQKENI. The CDR3 is 12 amino acids. The CDR3 is CASSAGQGPYTF. The DNA of the CDR3 is TGTGCCAGCTCGGCGGGACAGGGACCCTACACCTTC. The whole variable domain, remainder taken from reference TRBV18 and TRBJ1-2, is NAGVMQNPRHLVRRRGQEARLRCSPMKGHSHVYWYRQLPEEGLKFMVYLQKENIIDESGMPKERFSAEFPKEGPSILRIQQVVRGDSAAYFCASSAGQGPYTFGSGTRLTVV.

This chain joins TRBV6-5 and TRBJ1-1; D is uncertain. CDR1 MNHEY and CDR2 SVGAGI come from the germline V gene. Trimming removed 7 bases at V and 4 bases at J, with 19 bases between. This CDR3 is built from 15 residues. This chain's CDR3 is CASTLNGVLGTEAFF. CDR3 nucleotide sequence: TGTGCCAGCACTCTGAACGGGGTCTTGGGCACTGAAGCTTTCTTT.

The chain couples TRBV19 to TRBJ2-5; 7 nucleotides align to TRBD1. Trimming cost V 4 bases and J 3 bases; bases outside gene matches: 8. The CDR3 length is 15 residues. Germline loops: CDR1 LNHDA, CDR2 SQIVND (reference sequence). CDR3 nucleotide sequence: TGTGCCAGTAGTACTCACAGGGGAGAAGAAGAGACCCAGTACTTC. It yields the protein CASSTHRGEEETQYF.

The genes are TRBV5-1 and TRBJ1-3; D gene ambiguous. This CDR3 has 15 amino acids. Between the trimmed V and J ends, which lost 2 bases and 0 bases, there was a span of 9 bases. In germline, CDR1 is SGHRS, CDR2 YFSETQ. CDR3 region: CASSLDGISGNTIYF. The CDR3 nucleotides are TGCGCCAGCAGCTTAGACGGGATCTCTGGAAACACCATATATTTT.

The rearrangement links TRBV5-1 to TRBJ1-2; no firm D call. The CDR3 loop spans 13 amino acids. Per germline, CDR1 SGHRS and CDR2 YFSETQ. Trimming cost V 4 bases and J 2 bases, with 9 bases left between them. Here the CDR3 reads CASSPDGNYGYTF. CDR3 sequence (DNA): TGCGCCAGCAGCCCCGACGGGAACTATGGCTACACCTTC.

This rearrangement joins TRBV24-1 to TRBJ2-5; 9 bases are shared with TRBD1. The junction had 11 bases not matched to a gene; V was cut back by 7 bases and J by 3 bases. CDR1 and CDR2 from the germline V gene are KGHDR and SFDVKD. The CDR3 contains 16 residues. The CDR3: CATSRSGQGPKETQYF. The DNA for the CDR3 is TGTGCCACCAGCAGATCGGGACAGGGTCCAAAAGAGACCCAGTACTTC.

This clone was seen a single time. V and J are TRBV10-3 and TRBJ1-2, with D possibly matching TRBD1 (6 bases). The ends were cut back, 0 bases at V and 4 bases at J, with 9 bases in the middle. There are 14 residues in the CDR3. CDR1 is ENHRY, CDR2 SYGVKD, per germline. DNA for the CDR3: TGTGCCATCAGTGAGTCCTCAGGGGCCTATGGCTACACCTTC. It encodes CAISESSGAYGYTF.

This sequence joins TRBV5-1 and TRBJ1-2; 7 bases are shared with TRBD1. From germline, CDR1 is SGHRS and CDR2 YFSETQ. The trim removed 2 bases at V and 8 bases at J, leaving 12 bases unmatched. This CDR3 contains 15 residues. CDR3 amino acids: CASSLTGVLVEGYTF. In nucleotides, the CDR3 is TGCGCCAGCAGCTTAACAGGGGTCCTCGTAGAAGGCTACACCTTC.

The rearrangement joins TRBV28 to TRBJ1-5; D might be TRBD1 (6 bases). V was cut by 3 bases and J by 5 bases, with 14 bases left in between. Germline V gene sequence: CDR1 MDHEN, CDR2 SYDVKM. The CDR3 covers 15 residues. The CDR3: CASSFLDSSYQPQHF. The CDR3 bases are TGTGCCAGCAGTTTCCTGGACAGTTCTTATCAGCCCCAGCATTTT.

The chain is built from TRBV11-3 and TRBJ2-7; TRBD1 might be the D (5 bases). Germline CDR1 is SGHNT and CDR2 is YENEEA. This CDR3 spans 12 amino acids. Trimming left V 2 bases short and J 4 bases short, with 6 bases between. Here the CDR3 reads CASSLRGYEQYF. In DNA form, the CDR3 reads TGTGCCAGCAGCTTAAGGGGTTACGAGCAGTACTTC.

This clone was picked up a small number of times. The chain is built from TRBV6-1 and TRBJ2-7; D is unclear. Germline values: CDR1 MNHNS, CDR2 SASEGT. The CDR3 runs to 15 residues. Trimming pared 3 bases from V and 0 bases from J, leaving 12 bases between. In DNA, the CDR3 is TGTGCCAGCAGTGATTACATCCACATCTCCTACGAGCAGTACTTC. Its translation is CASSDYIHISYEQYF.

This clone was detected only a few times. The chain carries TRBV28 and TRBJ2-2, with 9 nucleotides matching TRBD2. Germline CDR1 and CDR2: MDHEN and SYDVKM. The CDR3 runs 14 residues. Trimming took 5 bases from V and 3 from J; bases not matched to a gene: 1. DNA for the CDR3: TGTGCCAGCAGTGGGACTAGCCACACCGGGGAGCTGTTTTTT. Translation: CASSGTSHTGELFF.